This TCR beta chain was identified in a study of T-cell reconstitution after alpha-beta-depleted transplantation in children. This clonotype was seen more than once but under ten times. Deletions cut 3 bases from V and 4 bases from J, with 12 bases between. The germline V gene encodes CDR1 SEHNR and CDR2 FQNEAQ (reference sequence). The length of the CDR3 is 14 residues. For TCRbeta, the library was prepared with unique molecular identifiers. One entry per CDR3 protein, called by TCRdb with MiXCR from the PCR reads. Found here are about 600,000 distinct CDR3 sequences, 10% to 13% of them singletons; the top ten hold 3.5% to 5%.

The sequenced sample was PBMCs from the stem cell graft donor, obtained from the stem cell graft. The sequence derives from a human donor who donated a stem cell graft to a child with acute myeloid leukemia. The chain combines TRBV7-9 with TRBJ1-2; D call uncertain. The CDR3 DNA sequence: TGTGCCAGCAGCTTTGAAAGGGCTGCCTATGGCTACACCTTC. This sequence encodes CASSFERAAYGYTF.